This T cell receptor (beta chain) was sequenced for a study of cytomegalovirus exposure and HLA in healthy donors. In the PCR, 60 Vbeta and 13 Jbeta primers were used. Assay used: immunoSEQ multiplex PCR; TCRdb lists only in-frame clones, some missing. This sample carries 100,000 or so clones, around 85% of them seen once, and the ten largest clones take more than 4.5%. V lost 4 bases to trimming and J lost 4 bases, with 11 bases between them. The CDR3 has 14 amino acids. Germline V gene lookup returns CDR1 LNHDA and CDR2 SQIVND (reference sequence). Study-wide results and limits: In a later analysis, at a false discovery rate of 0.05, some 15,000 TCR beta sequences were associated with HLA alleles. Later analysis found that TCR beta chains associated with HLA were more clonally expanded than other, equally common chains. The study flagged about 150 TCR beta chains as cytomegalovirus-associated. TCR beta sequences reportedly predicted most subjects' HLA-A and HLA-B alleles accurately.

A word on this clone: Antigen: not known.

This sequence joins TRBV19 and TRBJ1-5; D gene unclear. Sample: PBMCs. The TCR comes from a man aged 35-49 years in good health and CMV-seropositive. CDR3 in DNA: TGTGCCAGTAGTAAGTCTGGGGAGAATCAGCCCCAGCATTTT. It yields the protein CASSKSGENQPQHF.